Listed below are T cell receptor beta chains from one sample, sequenced in a study of STAT3 mutations in large granular lymphocyte leukemia. The table came from immunoSEQ multiplex PCR; TCRdb's copy has only in-frame clones and leaves some out. The sample carries thousands of clones, around a third recorded once. Sample: peripheral blood mononuclear cells. Receptors were obtained from a woman in her forties with T-cell large granular lymphocyte leukemia. Some clones in this sample may be carry-over from other donors' samples. Each CDR3 is given with its conserved first and last residue. Fields, in order: V gene, J gene, clone size, D gene, CDR3 length, CDR3 protein, CDR3 DNA. D genes are given only for firm matches. Only part of the rows carry a size: once, few, many, or a class if the clone is expanded.

TRBV5-1,TRBJ2-5,few,TRBD1,15,CASSSRDRGQETQYF,TGCGCCAGCAGCTCGAGGGACAGGGGTCAAGAGACCCAGTACTTC
TRBV6-6,TRBJ1-1,few,TRBD1,15,CASSWDRVRNTEAFF,TGTGCCAGCAGTTGGGACAGGGTGAGGAACACTGAAGCTTTCTTT
TRBV18,TRBJ1-2,few,TRBD1,14,CASSPGLDRGSSTF,TGTGCCAGCTCACCCGGTCTTGACAGGGGAAGCAGCACCTTC
TRBV6-5,TRBJ1-3,.,.,15,CASSYDRSPGNTIYF,TGTGCCAGCAGTTACGACAGAAGTCCTGGAAACACCATATATTTT
TRBV6-1,TRBJ1-1,few,.,14,CASSDSGSRGEAFF,TGTGCCAGCAGTGACAGCGGGTCGCGTGGTGAAGCTTTCTTT
TRBV7-9,TRBJ2-7,.,.,15,CASSLVGGFTYEQYF,TGTGCCAGCAGCTTAGTCGGGGGCTTTACCTACGAGCAGTACTTC
TRBV5-1,TRBJ2-5,.,TRBD2,15,CASSLALATQETQYF,TGCGCCAGCAGCTTGGCACTAGCGACCCAAGAGACCCAGTACTTC
TRBV27,TRBJ1-2,.,.,13,CASSLDPGAGYTF,TGTGCCAGCAGTTTGGACCCCGGGGCTGGCTACACCTTC
TRBV7-2,TRBJ1-5,few,.,14,CASSPDGINQPQHF,TGTGCCAGCAGCCCGGACGGAATCAATCAGCCCCAGCATTTT
TRBV11-2,TRBJ2-1,few,.,16,CASIEGVAASYNEQFF,TGTGCCAGCATCGAAGGGGTAGCGGCCTCCTACAATGAGCAGTTCTTC
TRBV30,TRBJ2-1,.,.,16,CAWSLPPGHDFNEQFF,TGTGCCTGGAGTTTACCCCCAGGGCATGACTTCAATGAGCAGTTCTTC
TRBV7-2,TRBJ2-7,few,.,15,CASSPKQSYPYEQYF,TGTGCCAGCAGCCCTAAGCAGAGTTACCCCTACGAGCAGTACTTC
TRBV5-1,TRBJ2-7,.,TRBD1,15,CASSLVGQGAYEQYF,TGCGCCAGCAGCTTGGTCGGCCAGGGGGCCTACGAGCAGTACTTC
TRBV7-8,TRBJ2-7,.,TRBD1,16,CASSAHRDRDSYEQYF,TGTGCCAGCAGCGCGCACCGGGACAGAGACTCCTACGAGCAGTACTTC
TRBV28,TRBJ1-4,.,.,14,CASSLFGGREKLFF,TGTGCCAGCAGTTTGTTTGGGGGGAGGGAAAAACTGTTTTTT
TRBV7-8,TRBJ1-5,.,TRBD1,15,CASGLGTGVHQPQHF,TGTGCCAGCGGGCTCGGGACAGGGGTGCATCAGCCCCAGCATTTT
TRBV18,TRBJ1-2,.,.,15,CASSPRPQNNYGYTF,TGTGCCAGCTCTCCCCGCCCCCAGAATAACTATGGCTACACCTTC
TRBV5-1,TRBJ2-7,.,.,16,CASSLVAHRDSYEQYF,TGCGCCAGCAGCTTGGTCGCGCATCGAGACTCCTACGAGCAGTACTTC
TRBV4-3,TRBJ2-1,.,TRBD2,17,CASSQDHGLAGDNEQFF,TGCGCCAGCAGCCAAGATCATGGACTAGCGGGAGACAATGAGCAGTTCTTC
TRBV2,TRBJ2-1,.,TRBD2,13,CASTSGGSNEQFF,TGTGCCAGCACGAGCGGGGGGTCCAATGAGCAGTTCTTC
TRBV9,TRBJ1-2,.,.,14,CASSSGGGNYGYTF,TGTGCCAGCAGTTCGGGCGGGGGTAACTATGGCTACACCTTC
TRBV30,TRBJ1-1,.,.,14,CAWSQLPLRPEAFF,TGTGCCTGGAGCCAACTGCCCTTGAGGCCTGAAGCTTTCTTT
TRBV30,TRBJ1-3,few,.,12,CAWRENGNTIYF,TGTGCCTGGAGGGAAAATGGAAACACCATATATTTT
TRBV18,TRBJ1-1,.,.,10,CASSTSEAFF,TGTGCCAGCTCGACGTCTGAAGCTTTCTTT
TRBV6-6,TRBJ2-1,.,.,15,CASSGTSGAYNEQFF,TGTGCCAGCAGTGGGACCTCCGGGGCCTACAATGAGCAGTTCTTC
TRBV18,TRBJ2-3,few,TRBD1,13,CASSGNRGDTQYF,TGTGCCAGCTCAGGTAACAGGGGTGATACGCAGTATTTT
TRBV9,TRBJ2-7,.,TRBD2,18,CASSVGGGAGGLSYEQYF,TGTGCCAGCAGCGTCGGCGGCGGAGCGGGGGGGCTGTCCTACGAGCAGTACTTC
TRBV7-8,TRBJ2-7,.,TRBD1,15,CASSLHRGPSYEQYF,TGTGCCAGCAGCTTACACAGGGGGCCCTCCTACGAGCAGTACTTC
TRBV30,TRBJ2-7,.,TRBD1,13,CAWSVDRGGEQYF,TGTGCCTGGAGTGTTGACAGGGGAGGAGAGCAGTACTTC
TRBV4-1,TRBJ2-3,.,TRBD2,16,CASSQAGTSGTDTQYF,TGCGCCAGCAGCCAAGCAGGGACTAGCGGGACAGATACGCAGTATTTT
TRBV18,TRBJ2-7,.,.,13,CASSPRVTYEQYF,TGTGCCAGCTCACCACGGGTGACCTACGAGCAGTACTTC
TRBV4-2,TRBJ2-1,few,.,12,CASSQGGNEQFF,TGTGCCAGCAGCCAAGGGGGCAATGAGCAGTTCTTC
TRBV6-6,TRBJ1-1,once,.,11,CASTHGGEAFF,TGTGCCAGCACCCACGGGGGTGAAGCTTTCTTT
TRBV5-1,TRBJ2-3,.,.,14,CASSSGQLTDTQYF,TGCGCCAGCAGCTCTGGACAGCTCACAGATACGCAGTATTTT
TRBV25-1,TRBJ2-5,.,.,13,CASSAPSRETQYF,TGTGCCAGCAGTGCCCCCTCTCGGGAGACCCAGTACTTC
TRBV7-9,TRBJ1-5,.,TRBD1,19,CASSQDWRGTGASNQPQHF,TGTGCCAGCAGCCAGGACTGGAGGGGGACAGGGGCTAGCAATCAGCCCCAGCATTTT
TRBV4-3,TRBJ1-1,.,.,14,CASSESGPNTEAFF,TGCGCCAGCAGCGAAAGTGGGCCGAACACTGAAGCTTTCTTT
TRBV19,TRBJ1-1,medium-sized,.,14,CASSNTAGNTEAFF,TGTGCCAGTAGTAACACGGCGGGCAACACTGAAGCTTTCTTT
TRBV28,TRBJ2-7,medium-sized,.,16,CASSLRRRAGLSEQYF,TGTGCCAGCAGCCTTCGGCGACGGGCGGGCTTATCCGAGCAGTACTTC
TRBV7-9,TRBJ2-1,.,.,17,CASSSNWATIFYNEQFF,TGTGCCAGCAGCTCCAATTGGGCTACGATTTTTTACAATGAGCAGTTCTTC
TRBV7-2,TRBJ1-1,.,.,13,CASSPLLGYEAFF,TGTGCCAGCAGCCCCCTTTTGGGCTATGAAGCTTTCTTT
TRBV2,TRBJ1-2,few,TRBD1,16,CASSPILRDRAYGYTF,TGTGCCAGCAGTCCGATCCTCCGGGACAGGGCCTATGGCTACACCTTC
TRBV7-4,TRBJ2-7,.,TRBD2,16,CASSLAATSGRYEQYF,TGTGCCAGCAGCTTAGCTGCGACTAGCGGGAGGTACGAGCAGTACTTC
TRBV5-8,TRBJ1-5,.,TRBD1,15,CASSLGDRAYQPQHF,TGTGCCAGCAGCTTGGGGGACAGGGCTTATCAGCCCCAGCATTTT
TRBV2,TRBJ2-7,medium-sized,.,15,CASSAGSVLPGEQYF,TGTGCCAGCAGTGCAGGGTCCGTACTTCCCGGCGAGCAGTACTTC
TRBV5-6,TRBJ1-2,few,.,13,CASSPGRGEGYTF,TGTGCCAGCAGCCCCGGGAGGGGGGAAGGCTACACCTTC